The rows below give T cell receptor beta chains drawn from one sample of a study of T cell repertoires in cytomegalovirus infection. TCRdb passed the reads through MiXCR, listing each CDR3 protein once. The data show 500,000 to 600,000 distinct CDR3 sequences, 16% seen once. Source material: CD8+ T cells from PBMCs. These receptors came from a human donor in good health (CMV status not recorded). Some clones in this sample may be carry-over from other donors' samples. The CDR3 runs from the conserved cysteine through the conserved F or W. D genes are given only for firm matches. Clone size appears in some rows only: once, few, many, or a class for an expanded clone.

cdr3_nt cdr3_aa clone_size j_call v_call d_call
TGTGCCAGCAGCTTGGATATGGGCGGGGTACTGTACGAGCAGTACTTC CASSLDMGGVLYEQYF few TRBJ2-7 TRBV5-6 .
TGTGCCAGCCTCGGGGCTGGAACTGAAGCTTTCTTT CASLGAGTEAFF few TRBJ1-1 TRBV27 .
TGTGCCAGCAGTGAAAATCCCGGAGGAGGTTTTAAGAACACCATATATTTT CASSENPGGGFKNTIYF many TRBJ1-3 TRBV6-1 .
TGTGCCAGCAGCGTAGTGGACAGGGCTCCCGGGGAGCTGTTTTTT CASSVVDRAPGELFF . TRBJ2-2 TRBV9 TRBD1
TGTGCCAGCATACAGGGAGGACATAAGAATCAGCCCCAGCATTTT CASIQGGHKNQPQHF many TRBJ1-5 TRBV12-3/TRBV12-4 .
TGTGCCACCAGCACCCAGACCTTTAATGAAAAACTGTTTTTT CATSTQTFNEKLFF . TRBJ1-4 TRBV15 .
TGCAGCGGGGGGGCGGTAGGAGAGACCCAGTACTTC CSGGAVGETQYF many TRBJ2-5 TRBV29-1 .
TGTGCCAGCAGAACCGGGACAAGCGATGAAGCTTTCTTT CASRTGTSDEAFF many TRBJ1-1 TRBV7-3 .
TGTGCCAGCAGTTACTCCGGCGGATCTGAAGCTTTCTTT CASSYSGGSEAFF many TRBJ1-1 TRBV6-5 .
TGTGCCAGCAGTTTATTATATGATCAACCTCAGCCCCAGCATTTT CASSLLYDQPQPQHF many TRBJ1-5 TRBV28 .
TGTGCCAGCAGTATGGGACAGGGATCCTACAATGAGCAGTTCTTC CASSMGQGSYNEQFF few TRBJ2-1 TRBV28 TRBD1
TGTGCCAGTAGTCCCCTTTCGAACACTGAAGCTTTCTTT CASSPLSNTEAFF few TRBJ1-1 TRBV19 .
TGCAGTGCTAGAGGGGACAGGGTGAGGGATGGCTACACCTTC CSARGDRVRDGYTF . TRBJ1-2 TRBV20-1 TRBD1
TGTGCCAGCAGAGGGGGTGGGGACCTCTTCGGCTACACCTTC CASRGGGDLFGYTF few TRBJ1-2 TRBV11-2 .
TGTGCCAGCAGCTTAGTAGACAGGGAGTTCTACGAGCAGTACTTC CASSLVDREFYEQYF many TRBJ2-7 TRBV7-2 TRBD1
TGTGCCAGCTCACGGACCAGCACGGATGGCTACACCTTC CASSRTSTDGYTF . TRBJ1-2 TRBV18 .
TGTGCCAGCAGTCGGGGAGGGAGTATCTTCGAGCAGTACTTC CASSRGGSIFEQYF many TRBJ2-7 TRBV12-3/TRBV12-4 TRBD2
TGTGCCAGCGAAAGGGGTAGCGGGAGTAGTAATGAGCAGTTCTTC CASERGSGSSNEQFF many TRBJ2-1 TRBV28 TRBD2
TGTGCCACCAGCAGAGCCTCGGACAGGGGCAATCAGCCCCAGCATTTT CATSRASDRGNQPQHF . TRBJ1-5 TRBV15 TRBD1
TGTGCCAGCAGCTTAGGAGGGACTAGCGGGGGCCAAGAGACCCAGTACTTC CASSLGGTSGGQETQYF many TRBJ2-5 TRBV7-6 TRBD2
TGTGCCAGCAGGGGGAGGGGGATAGGTAGAGATACGCAGTATTTT CASRGRGIGRDTQYF . TRBJ2-3 TRBV6-1 .
TGTGCCAGCAGCTGGCCCACCATAGCGGGAGCATCAGATACGCAGTATTTT CASSWPTIAGASDTQYF . TRBJ2-3 TRBV7-9 TRBD2
TGTGCCACCGCAGGGGGCAATTACGAGCAGTACTTC CATAGGNYEQYF . TRBJ2-7 TRBV15 TRBD1
TGTGCCAGCAGTTGGGACTCAGCCTACGAGCAGTACTTC CASSWDSAYEQYF many TRBJ2-7 TRBV6-6 .
TGTGCCAGCAGACTAGCCCACGAGCAGTACTTC CASRLAHEQYF many TRBJ2-7 TRBV25-1 .
TGTGCCAGCAGTTCGAGGGTGGAGAACACTGAAGCTTTCTTT CASSSRVENTEAFF many TRBJ1-1 TRBV28 .
TGTGCCAGCAGTTCCAGACAGGGGGCGGTTCAGCCCCAGCATTTT CASSSRQGAVQPQHF many TRBJ1-5 TRBV27 TRBD1
TGTGCCAGCAGTTACTCGAACTCTGACACTGAAGCTTTCTTT CASSYSNSDTEAFF few TRBJ1-1 TRBV6-5 .
TGTGCCATCAGTGCGACCGGGACTAGCGGGAGGCAGGATGAGCAGTTCTTC CAISATGTSGRQDEQFF many TRBJ2-1 TRBV10-3 TRBD2
TGTGCCAGTAGTCGGGACTACTACCCGGATGAGCAGTTCTTC CASSRDYYPDEQFF once TRBJ2-1 TRBV19 TRBD2
TGTGCCAGCGCCGGAGACGCGGCCAATGAGCAGTTCTTC CASAGDAANEQFF few TRBJ2-1 TRBV6-1 .
TGTGCCACCCCCTCTCCCCTTGGCACCGGGGAGCTGTTTTTT CATPSPLGTGELFF . TRBJ2-2 TRBV12-3/TRBV12-4 .
TGCAGTGCTTACAGGGGGCCTGATGGCTACACCTTC CSAYRGPDGYTF . TRBJ1-2 TRBV20-1 TRBD1
TGTGCCAGCAGTTCAACAGGTTACCAAGAGACCCAGTACTTC CASSSTGYQETQYF few TRBJ2-5 TRBV27 .
TGTGCCAGCAGCCAAGATAGGGAAGAGACCCAGTACTTC CASSQDREETQYF many TRBJ2-5 TRBV4-2 .
TGTGCCAGCCAGCAGGCGGGGACAGGGAATTCACCCCTCCACTTT CASQQAGTGNSPLHF few TRBJ1-6 TRBV11-2 TRBD1
TGTGCCAGCAGCTTCGCGGGTACTGAAGCTTTCTTT CASSFAGTEAFF . TRBJ1-1 TRBV7-6 .
TGTGCCAGCAGGACGGGACAGTATAATGAAAAACTGTTTTTT CASRTGQYNEKLFF few TRBJ1-4 TRBV27 TRBD1
TGCAGTGCTAGGGGCAGCTCGAACACCGGGGAGCTGTTTTTT CSARGSSNTGELFF . TRBJ2-2 TRBV20-1 .
TGTGCCAGCAGGGCCAGGAGAACTGAAGCTTTCTTT CASRARRTEAFF few TRBJ1-1 TRBV6-6 .
TGTGCCAGCAGTGTGGACAGGGGAAGAGTCACTGAAGCTTTCTTT CASSVDRGRVTEAFF few TRBJ1-1 TRBV2 TRBD1